A selection of T cell receptor beta chains follows, all from one sample in a study of CD8 T cells in ankylosing spondylitis. TCRdb re-analysed the 5' RACE reads in MiXCR, keeping a single row per CDR3 protein. Here the sample spans approximately 400,000 distinct CDR3 sequences, 17% being singletons. Material for sequencing was blood, either unsorted or a sorted T cell fraction (not recorded which). The receptors come from a male donor with ankylosing spondylitis. Each CDR3 is given with its conserved first and last residue. The order of the fields is J gene, CDR3 length, V gene, D gene, clone size, CDR3 protein, CDR3 DNA. The D gene is left open where the match is weak. The listing skips clone size in some rows; elsewhere it reads once, few, many or a size class.

J: TRBJ2-1; length: 19; V: TRBV6-5; D: TRBD2; size: NA; CDR3: CASSYDGTSGGLGYNEQFF; DNA: TGTGCCAGCAGTTACGATGGGACTAGCGGGGGGCTCGGCTACAATGAGCAGTTCTTC
J: TRBJ1-1; length: 13; V: TRBV29-1; D: NA; size: few; CDR3: CSVPRESGTEAFF; DNA: TGCAGCGTTCCCCGAGAGAGCGGCACTGAAGCTTTCTTT
J: TRBJ2-1; length: 13; V: TRBV9; D: NA; size: few; CDR3: CASSVSGIDEQFF; DNA: TGTGCCAGCAGCGTTTCAGGGATCGATGAGCAGTTCTTC
J: TRBJ2-1; length: 16; V: TRBV5-1; D: TRBD2; size: many; CDR3: CASSEGTSGTYNEQFF; DNA: TGCGCCAGCAGCGAAGGGACTAGCGGGACCTACAATGAGCAGTTCTTC
J: TRBJ2-3; length: 15; V: TRBV14; D: TRBD2; size: few; CDR3: CASSNWEGSTDTQYF; DNA: TGTGCCAGCAGCAACTGGGAGGGGAGCACAGATACGCAGTATTTT
J: TRBJ2-1; length: 15; V: TRBV18; D: NA; size: few; CDR3: CASSPTGSPDNEQFF; DNA: TGTGCCAGCTCACCCACAGGGTCCCCGGACAATGAGCAGTTCTTC
J: TRBJ2-1; length: 14; V: TRBV12-3/TRBV12-4; D: NA; size: few; CDR3: CASSFKGTVNEQFF; DNA: TGTGCCAGCAGTTTCAAGGGAACGGTCAATGAGCAGTTCTTC
J: TRBJ1-5; length: 14; V: TRBV18; D: NA; size: NA; CDR3: CASSEIDGNQPQHF; DNA: TGTGCCAGCTCAGAGATTGACGGTAATCAGCCCCAGCATTTT
J: TRBJ2-1; length: 16; V: TRBV4-3; D: NA; size: few; CDR3: CASSQVSGLRSNEQFF; DNA: TGCGCCAGCAGCCAAGTCTCGGGACTCAGATCCAATGAGCAGTTCTTC
J: TRBJ2-2; length: 18; V: TRBV4-1; D: NA; size: NA; CDR3: CASSQGDIVAPDTGELFF; DNA: TGCGCCAGCAGCCAAGGAGACATAGTGGCGCCTGACACCGGGGAGCTGTTTTTT
J: TRBJ1-4; length: 14; V: TRBV20-1; D: NA; size: NA; CDR3: CSAREGAAFEKLFF; DNA: TGCAGTGCTAGAGAGGGGGCTGCGTTTGAAAAACTGTTTTTT
J: TRBJ2-1; length: 15; V: TRBV12-3/TRBV12-4; D: TRBD1; size: few; CDR3: CASSRRQGAGNEQFF; DNA: TGTGCCAGCAGCCGTCGACAGGGGGCTGGCAATGAGCAGTTCTTC
J: TRBJ1-2; length: 12; V: TRBV29-1; D: NA; size: many; CDR3: CSVESVNYGYTF; DNA: TGCAGCGTTGAAAGTGTTAACTATGGCTACACCTTC
J: TRBJ2-3; length: 16; V: TRBV27; D: TRBD2; size: NA; CDR3: CASSSLAGGSTDTQYF; DNA: TGTGCCAGCAGTTCGTTAGCGGGGGGGAGCACAGATACGCAGTATTTT
J: TRBJ1-5; length: 16; V: TRBV7-6; D: TRBD1; size: NA; CDR3: CASSPETGLSNQPQHF; DNA: TGTGCCAGCAGCCCGGAGACAGGGCTAAGCAATCAGCCCCAGCATTTT
J: TRBJ1-1; length: 15; V: TRBV4-1; D: NA; size: many; CDR3: CASSLFAGPGTEAFF; DNA: TGCGCCAGCAGCCTATTCGCGGGACCGGGGACTGAAGCTTTCTTT
J: TRBJ2-2; length: 16; V: TRBV6-1; D: NA; size: NA; CDR3: CASSDQGWRNTGELFF; DNA: TGTGCCAGCAGTGACCAGGGGTGGAGGAACACCGGGGAGCTGTTTTTT
J: TRBJ2-1; length: 15; V: TRBV6-1; D: TRBD2; size: NA; CDR3: CASRKGLAGGDGQFF; DNA: TGTGCCAGTCGAAAGGGACTAGCGGGGGGGGACGGACAGTTCTTC
J: TRBJ2-5; length: 13; V: TRBV24-1; D: NA; size: few; CDR3: CATSDLSLETQYF; DNA: TGTGCCACCAGTGATCTCTCGTTGGAGACCCAGTACTTC
J: TRBJ2-3; length: 15; V: TRBV7-9; D: TRBD1; size: NA; CDR3: CASSFGQGAPGTQYF; DNA: TGTGCCAGCAGCTTCGGACAGGGGGCGCCAGGTACGCAGTATTTT
J: TRBJ2-2; length: 13; V: TRBV2; D: NA; size: NA; CDR3: CASTWKGTGELFF; DNA: TGTGCCAGCACCTGGAAGGGTACCGGGGAGCTGTTTTTT
J: TRBJ2-1; length: 14; V: TRBV5-1; D: NA; size: many; CDR3: CASSQGWIDNEQFF; DNA: TGCGCCAGCAGCCAAGGGTGGATTGACAATGAGCAGTTCTTC
J: TRBJ1-1; length: 14; V: TRBV20-1; D: NA; size: NA; CDR3: CSAIGRTMNTEAFF; DNA: TGCAGTGCCATCGGACGAACCATGAACACTGAAGCTTTCTTT
J: TRBJ1-4; length: 16; V: TRBV13; D: NA; size: few; CDR3: CASSLTTTGTNEKLFF; DNA: TGTGCCAGCAGCCTGACTACAACCGGCACTAATGAAAAACTGTTTTTT
J: TRBJ2-7; length: 14; V: TRBV12-3/TRBV12-4; D: NA; size: NA; CDR3: CASKTLLNRGEQYF; DNA: TGTGCCAGCAAAACCCTGTTGAACCGCGGGGAGCAGTACTTC
J: TRBJ2-1; length: 14; V: TRBV25-1; D: NA; size: few; CDR3: CASGASVWGNEQFF; DNA: TGTGCCAGTGGGGCAAGCGTCTGGGGCAATGAGCAGTTCTTC